Below, 18 T cell receptor beta chains from the same sample are listed, as sequenced in a study of STAT3 mutations in large granular lymphocyte leukemia (dated by TCRdb to the late 2010s). Beyond this particular receptor, the publication reports: All T-LGLL patients had at least one immunodominant TCRbeta clonotype, and roughly half had multiple immunodominant subclonotypes.

These receptors' antigens are unknown. Library construction relied on the immunoSEQ multiplex PCR assay. The immuneACCESS repertoire file appears here via TCRdb, limited to in-frame rearrangements. These files lack a portion of the clones; in checked studies, under half of the deficit traces to unresolved V genes, and the cause of the others is not known. This sample holds about 7,700 clones; over 70% were observed only once. The ten largest clones take up 20% to 30% of the sample. Material for sequencing was peripheral blood mononuclear cells. These receptors all come from a woman aged 35 to 49 with T-cell large granular lymphocyte leukemia. Some clones in this sample may be carry-over from other donors' samples. The age is the age at diagnosis.

The genes are TRBV30 and TRBJ2-5, with a possible D match to TRBD2 (6 bases). The CDR3 is 12 residues long. V was pared by 8 bases and J by 5 bases, with 15 bases between. Germline CDR1 GTSNPN, CDR2 SVGIG (reference sequence). CDR3 amino acids: CAIAGPGETQYF. CDR3 bases: TGTGCCATTGCGGGGCCGGGGGAGACCCAGTACTTC.

This clone was observed once. The chain links TRBV7-9 to TRBJ1-5; D uncertain. The ends were cut back, 1 base at V and 6 bases at J, with 7 bases in the middle. The CDR3 is 13 residues long. Germline CDR1 and CDR2: SEHNR and FQNEAQ (reference sequence). The CDR3 DNA reads TGTGCCAGCAGCTTAGGATGGGGTCAGCCCCAGCATTTT. It codes for CASSLGWGQPQHF.

The genes are TRBV6-5 and TRBJ2-7, with 9 nucleotides matching TRBD1. V shed 2 bases and J 2 bases; nucleotides not matched to a gene: 4. The V gene's germline CDR1 is MNHEY and CDR2 SVGAGI. The CDR3 runs 15 residues. The CDR3 bases are TGTGCCAGCAGTTACGGGGGACAGGGCACCTACGAGCAGTACTTC. Translating it yields CASSYGGQGTYEQYF.

The chain recombines TRBV30 with TRBJ1-4, with TRBD1 matching 8 bases. CDR1 and CDR2 from the germline V gene are GTSNPN and SVGIG (reference sequence). This CDR3 has 16 residues. After removal of 5 bases from V and 8 bases from J, the junction contained 16 bases not matched to a gene. CDR3 nucleotide sequence: TGTGCCTGGGCGATATTACCTGGACAGGGAAACGAAAAACTGTTTTTT. It yields the protein CAWAILPGQGNEKLFF.

This clone has just one count. This chain links TRBV5-4 with TRBJ1-1, with 7 bases aligning to TRBD1. The trim removed 4 bases at V and 7 bases at J, leaving 10 bases unmatched. The CDR3 length is 14 residues. CDR1 SGHNT and CDR2 YYREEE come from the germline V gene (reference sequence). The CDR3 spells CASSQIGQVGEAFF. As DNA, the CDR3 is TGTGCCAGCAGCCAAATTGGACAGGTGGGTGAAGCTTTCTTT.

The sample holds a few counts of this clone. This chain connects TRBV19 to TRBJ1-1; D is unresolved. The CDR3 runs 14 residues. V gave up 4 bases and J gave up 2 bases, with 11 bases separating them. Germline assignment: CDR1 LNHDA and CDR2 SQIVND (reference sequence). The CDR3 DNA sequence: TGTGCCAGTAGTAACACGGCGGGCAACACTGAAGCTTTCTTT. This translates into CASSNTAGNTEAFF.

This clone was found a few times. CDR3 sequence reads: CASSFNSPQPQHF. CDR3 bases: TGTGCCAGCAGCTTCAATTCTCCCCAGCCCCAGCATTTT. V is TRBV7-9 and J is TRBJ1-5; D unresolved. Germline loops: CDR1 SEHNR, CDR2 FQNEAQ (reference sequence). CDR3 length equals 13 residues. Trimming shortened V by 3 bases and J by 7 bases, and 10 bases separated the two germline ends.

The chain is built from TRBV5-6 and TRBJ1-2; no clear D. This CDR3 is 16 amino acids long. Per germline, CDR1 SGHDT and CDR2 YYEEEE. The ends were cut back, 2 bases at V and 3 bases at J, with 17 bases in the middle. CDR3 amino acids: CASSFHPPGKDYGYTF. The CDR3 coding sequence is TGTGCCAGCAGCTTTCATCCCCCGGGAAAGGACTATGGCTACACCTTC.

This clone turned up a few times. For the CDR3, the DNA is TGTGCCAGCAGTGTGGGGCAGGGGTACAAGGATGGCTACACCTTC. The encoded protein is CASSVGQGYKDGYTF. The V and J genes are TRBV5-4 and TRBJ1-2, with D possibly TRBD1 on 6 matching bases. This CDR3 is built from 15 residues. V lost 5 bases and J lost 6, with 20 bases in between. Per the germline V gene, CDR1 is SGHNT and CDR2 is YYREEE (reference sequence).

The rearrangement links TRBV5-1 to TRBJ2-3; 7 bases fit TRBD1. The V and J ends lost 6 bases and 2 bases, in that order; junction bases with no gene match: 6. The CDR3 extends over 14 amino acids. Per germline, CDR1 SGHRS and CDR2 YFSETQ. CDR3 sequence reads: CASNPGQYTDTQYF. In DNA form, the CDR3 reads TGCGCCAGCAACCCGGGACAGTACACAGATACGCAGTATTTT. Full variable domain (outside the CDR3, taken from reference TRBV5-1 and TRBJ2-3): KAGVTQTPRYLIKTRGQQVTLSCSPISGHRSVSWYQQTPGQGLQFLFEYFSETQRNKGNFPGRFSGRQFSNSRSEMNVSTLELGDSALYLCASNPGQYTDTQYFGPGTRLTVL.

J is TRBJ1-2 and V is TRBV5-1; 9 bases agree with TRBD1. The V gene's germline CDR1 is SGHRS and CDR2 YFSETQ. Germline trimming cut 5 bases from V and 8 bases from J; bases unmatched to any gene: 13. The CDR3 runs 15 residues. The CDR3 sequence is CASSGQGPETGGYTF. The CDR3 region has the DNA TGCGCCAGCAGTGGACAGGGGCCAGAGACGGGCGGCTACACCTTC.

The V gene is TRBV6-6, the J gene TRBJ2-1; D remains unclear. Germline assignment: CDR1 MNHNY and CDR2 SVGAGI (reference sequence). Deletions cut 2 bases from V and 2 bases from J, with 10 bases between. This CDR3 contains 15 residues. The CDR3 bases are TGTGCCAGCAGTTACCTGGGCACTACCTACAATGAGCAGTTCTTC. As protein: CASSYLGTTYNEQFF.

The rearrangement joins TRBV18 to TRBJ1-5; a possible D gene is TRBD1 (5 bases). Germline assignment: CDR1 KGHSH and CDR2 LQKENI. V lost 3 bases and J lost 7, with 19 bases in between. This CDR3 spans 16 amino acids. CDR3 in amino acids: CASSPDGGGGEQPQHF. The CDR3, as DNA: TGTGCCAGCTCACCCGACGGGGGTGGAGGAGAACAGCCCCAGCATTTT.

This sequence joins TRBV7-9 and TRBJ1-1, with 7 bases identical to TRBD1. Germline CDR1 reads SEHNR; CDR2 reads FQNEAQ (reference sequence). The CDR3 is 14 amino acids. With 4 bases clipped from V and 1 base from J, the junction kept 3 bases outside the gene matches. For the CDR3, the DNA is TGTGCCAGCAGCTCCCAGGGGGAGAACACTGAAGCTTTCTTT. Its protein product is CASSSQGENTEAFF.

The chain uses TRBV27 and TRBJ2-7, with D tentatively TRBD1 or TRBD2 (6 bases each). V was clipped by 5 bases and J by 4 bases, with 18 bases between them. CDR3 length: 15 residues. Germline V CDR1 and CDR2: MNHEY, SMNVEV (reference sequence). CDR3 residues: CASSLGSGGTYEQYF. The CDR3 DNA reads as TGTGCCAGCAGTCTGGGGAGCGGCGGGACATACGAGCAGTACTTC.

The rearrangement links TRBV7-9 to TRBJ1-1; D is uncertain. V was clipped by 5 bases and J by 0 bases, with 7 bases between them. CDR1 and CDR2 from the germline V gene are SEHNR and FQNEAQ (reference sequence). This CDR3 contains 13 residues. The CDR3 DNA reads as TGTGCCAGCAGCGCGCCGATGAACACTGAAGCTTTCTTT. This sequence encodes CASSAPMNTEAFF.

The V call is TRBV5-6, the J call TRBJ1-1; 9 bases line up with TRBD1. Trimming at V came to 3 bases and at J to 2 bases, leaving 2 bases not matched to a gene. The CDR3 covers 14 residues. Germline CDR1 and CDR2: SGHDT and YYEEEE. The CDR3 protein is CASSSTGGNTEAFF. CDR3 coding DNA: TGTGCCAGCAGCTCAACAGGGGGCAACACTGAAGCTTTCTTT.

In its sample, this clone was seen a few times. The gene calls are TRBV5-4 and TRBJ2-7, with 10 positions matching TRBD1. There are 15 residues in the CDR3. CDR1 is SGHNT, CDR2 YYREEE, per germline (reference sequence). V lost 4 bases and J lost 7; bases outside the gene matches: 11. This chain's CDR3 is CASSDIRQGAQEQYF. For the CDR3, the DNA is TGTGCCAGCAGCGATATCCGACAGGGGGCGCAGGAGCAGTACTTC. Full variable domain (missing parts from reference TRBV5-4 and TRBJ2-7): ETGVTQSPTHLIKTRGQQVTLRCSSQSGHNTVSWYQQALGQGPQFIFQYYREEENGRGNFPPRFSGLQFPNYSSELNVNALELDDSALYLCASSDIRQGAQEQYFGPGTRLTVT.